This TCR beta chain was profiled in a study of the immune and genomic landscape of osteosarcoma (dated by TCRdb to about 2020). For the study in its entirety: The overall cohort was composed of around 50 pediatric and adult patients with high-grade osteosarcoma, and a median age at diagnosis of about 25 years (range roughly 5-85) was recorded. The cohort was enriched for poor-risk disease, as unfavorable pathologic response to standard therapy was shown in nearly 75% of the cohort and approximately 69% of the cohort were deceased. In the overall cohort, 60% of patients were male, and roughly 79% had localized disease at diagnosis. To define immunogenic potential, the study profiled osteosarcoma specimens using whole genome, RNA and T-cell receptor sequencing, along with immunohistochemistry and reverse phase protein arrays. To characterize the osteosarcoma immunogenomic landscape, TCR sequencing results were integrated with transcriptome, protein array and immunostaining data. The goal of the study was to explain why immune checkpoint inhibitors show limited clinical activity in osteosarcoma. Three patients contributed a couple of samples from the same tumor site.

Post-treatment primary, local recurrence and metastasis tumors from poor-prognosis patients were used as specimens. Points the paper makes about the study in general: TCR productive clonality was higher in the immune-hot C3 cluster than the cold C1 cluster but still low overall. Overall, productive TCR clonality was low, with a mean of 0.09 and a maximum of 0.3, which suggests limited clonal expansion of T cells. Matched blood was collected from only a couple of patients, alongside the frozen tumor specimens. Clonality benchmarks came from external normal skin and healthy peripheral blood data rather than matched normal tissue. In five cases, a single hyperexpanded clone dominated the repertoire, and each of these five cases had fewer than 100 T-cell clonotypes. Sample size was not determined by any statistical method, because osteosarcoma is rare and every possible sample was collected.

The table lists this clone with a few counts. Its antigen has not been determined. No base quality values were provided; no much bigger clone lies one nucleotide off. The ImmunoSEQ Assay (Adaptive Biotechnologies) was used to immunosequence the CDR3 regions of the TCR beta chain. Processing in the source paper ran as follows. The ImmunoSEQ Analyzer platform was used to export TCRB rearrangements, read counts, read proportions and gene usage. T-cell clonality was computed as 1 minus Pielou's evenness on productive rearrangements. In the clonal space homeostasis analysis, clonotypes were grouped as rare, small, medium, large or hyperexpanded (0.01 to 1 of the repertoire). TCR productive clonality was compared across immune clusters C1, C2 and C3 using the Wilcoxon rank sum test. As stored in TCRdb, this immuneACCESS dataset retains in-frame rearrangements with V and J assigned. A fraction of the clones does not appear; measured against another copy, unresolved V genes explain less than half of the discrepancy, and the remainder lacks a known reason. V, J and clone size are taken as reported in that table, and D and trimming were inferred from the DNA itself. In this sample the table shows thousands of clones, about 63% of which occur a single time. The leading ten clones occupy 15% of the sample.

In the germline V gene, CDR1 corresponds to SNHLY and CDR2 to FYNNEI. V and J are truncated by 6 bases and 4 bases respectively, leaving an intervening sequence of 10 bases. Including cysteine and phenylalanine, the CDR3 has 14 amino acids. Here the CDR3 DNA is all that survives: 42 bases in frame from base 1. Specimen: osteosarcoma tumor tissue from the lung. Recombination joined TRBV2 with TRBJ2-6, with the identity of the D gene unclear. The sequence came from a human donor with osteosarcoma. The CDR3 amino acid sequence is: CASSRSVGANVLTF. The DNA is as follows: TGTGCCAGCAGCCGGTCCGTGGGGGCCAACGTCCTGACTTTC.